Presented here are 18 T cell receptor beta chains from one specimen sequenced in a study of T cell responses to AZD1222 COVID-19 vaccine. Profiled with immunoSEQ multiplex PCR; TCRdb holds only in-frame clones, not every one. The sample carries under 70,000 clones, roughly 84% recorded once. Sample: peripheral blood, taken on day 0 of AZD1222 vaccination. These receptor sequences come from an adult in good health.

The rearrangement links TRBV28 to TRBJ1-4; 8 nucleotides agree with TRBD1. Trimming took 6 bases from V and 6 from J; bases not matched to a gene: 12. Germline-derived CDR1 and CDR2 are MDHEN and SYDVKM. The CDR3 loop spans 16 amino acids. CDR3 DNA: TGTGCCAGCAGCCCCCCTACCCAGGGGGCGCATGAAAAACTGTTTTTT. Its translation is CASSPPTQGAHEKLFF.

The genes are TRBV4-3 and TRBJ1-2; D may be TRBD1 (5 bases). Germline V lookup: CDR1 LGHNA, CDR2 YSLEER. The CDR3 is 15 amino acids. V shed 1 base and J shed 4 bases, with 13 bases lying between them. The CDR3 DNA follows: TGCGCCAGCAGCCAAGTAGACAGCGAAGTCTATGGCTACACCTTC. This codes for CASSQVDSEVYGYTF.

This chain's CDR3 is CASSAQGPHTEAFF. DNA for the CDR3: TGTGCCAGCAGCGCGCAGGGACCCCACACTGAAGCTTTCTTT. The rearrangement joins TRBV7-9 to TRBJ1-1, with D possibly matching TRBD1 (5 bases). Germline-derived CDR1 and CDR2 are SEHNR and FQNEAQ (reference sequence). Deletions cut 5 bases from V and 3 bases from J, with 13 bases between. The CDR3 sequence is 14 residues long. The entire variable domain, with the rest obtained from reference TRBV7-9 and TRBJ1-1, is as follows: DTGVSQNPRHKITKRGQNVTFRCDPISEHNRLYWYRQTLGQGPEFLTYFQNEAQLEKSRLLSDRFSAERPKGSFSTLEIQRTEQGDSAMYLCASSAQGPHTEAFFGQGTRLTVV.

J is TRBJ1-1 and V is TRBV6-2 or TRBV6-3, with a possible D match to TRBD1 (6 bases). The CDR3 runs to 14 residues. Germline V gives CDR1 MNHEY, CDR2 SVGEGT. Trimming took 6 bases from V and 3 from J, leaving 14 bases between them. The CDR3 loop is CASSRGQGYTEAFF. The CDR3 coding sequence is TGTGCCAGCAGCCGTGGGCAGGGGTACACTGAAGCTTTCTTT.

This clone was recorded once. The J gene is TRBJ2-3, the V gene TRBV24-1; D possibly corresponds to TRBD2 (5 bases). Germline V gene lookup returns CDR1 KGHDR and CDR2 SFDVKD. The V end was cut by 4 bases, the J end by 5 bases, with 6 bases between. The CDR3 runs to 12 residues. The CDR3 DNA reads TGTGCCACCAGTGAGGGGAGAGATACGCAGTATTTT. Protein product: CATSEGRDTQYF.

This clone showed up just once. J is TRBJ1-4 and V is TRBV30; no firm D call. The germline V and J ends were trimmed by 5 bases and 5 bases, with 3 bases remaining between them. The CDR3 extends over 10 amino acids. The germline CDR1 and CDR2 sequences are GTSNPN and SVGIG (reference sequence). DNA of the CDR3: TGTGCCTGGGGGAATGAAAAACTGTTTTTT. It encodes CAWGNEKLFF.

The rearrangement uses TRBV9 and TRBJ1-5; no reliable D call. The ends were cut back, 2 bases at V and 2 bases at J, with 5 bases in the middle. This CDR3 is built from 13 residues. Germline loops: CDR1 SGDLS, CDR2 YYNGEE. As DNA, the CDR3 is TGTGCCAGCAGCGTCCGGGGCAATCAGCCCCAGCATTTT. Amino acids: CASSVRGNQPQHF.

The chain combines TRBV7-9 with TRBJ2-1; the D is unclear. The CDR3 has 13 residues. V was trimmed by 8 bases and J by 5 bases, leaving 13 bases between them. The V gene's germline CDR1 is SEHNR and CDR2 FQNEAQ (reference sequence). This CDR3 is CASRGIEHNEQFF. The CDR3 nucleotides are TGTGCCAGCCGTGGGATAGAACACAATGAGCAGTTCTTC.

The chain is built from TRBV25-1 and TRBJ1-5; D not resolved. V shed 1 base and J shed 6 bases, with 7 bases lying between them. This CDR3 has 13 amino acids. Germline CDR1 MGHDK, CDR2 SYGVNS. CDR3: CASSEWIGQPQHF. The CDR3 DNA reads TGTGCCAGCAGTGAATGGATCGGTCAGCCCCAGCATTTT.

The chain joins TRBV6-5 to TRBJ1-2; D may be TRBD1 (5 bases). Germline values: CDR1 MNHEY, CDR2 SVGAGI. V was clipped by 6 bases and J by 2 bases, with 10 bases between them. The length of the CDR3 is 13 residues. CDR3 region: CASRQDGNYGYTF. In DNA, the CDR3 is TGTGCCAGCAGACAGGACGGAAACTATGGCTACACCTTC.

The genes are TRBV30 and TRBJ1-2; 9 bases line up with TRBD1. With V trimmed by 2 bases and J by 4 bases, 11 bases remained unmatched. The CDR3 totals 16 residues. Germline CDR1 GTSNPN, CDR2 SVGIG (reference sequence). The CDR3 sequence: CAWSTTGQGDIYGYTF. Written as DNA, the CDR3 is TGTGCCTGGAGTACGACGGGACAGGGCGATATCTATGGCTACACCTTC.

V gene TRBV2 combines with J gene TRBJ2-4; D may correspond to TRBD1 or TRBD2 (6 bases each). Germline CDR1 and CDR2: SNHLY and FYNNEI. V lost 7 bases and J 5 bases, leaving 12 bases between the germline ends. The length of the CDR3 is 13 residues. The CDR3 sequence is CASNSGGENIQYF. The CDR3 DNA reads TGTGCCAGCAATTCCGGGGGCGAAAACATTCAGTACTTC.

The rearrangement uses TRBV11-2 and TRBJ2-7; 8 bases match TRBD2. The V gene's germline CDR1 is SGHAT and CDR2 FQNNGV. V was pared by 1 base and J by 0 bases, with 2 bases of the junction left unmatched. The CDR3 is 15 amino acids. CDR3 in DNA: TGTGCCAGCAGCTTAGGGGGGACTAGCTCCTACGAGCAGTACTTC. Translated, it gives CASSLGGTSSYEQYF.

This sequence joins TRBV6-5 and TRBJ2-3, with 9 bases fitting TRBD1. The V segment lost 6 bases and the J segment 5 bases; nucleotides outside the gene matches: 6. This CDR3 is built from 14 residues. CDR1 is MNHEY, CDR2 SVGAGI, per germline. The CDR3 DNA reads TGTGCCAGCAGCTCGACAGGGGGGTTAGATACGCAGTATTTT. Its protein is CASSSTGGLDTQYF.

The J gene is TRBJ1-3, the V gene TRBV13; TRBD1 is a possible D gene (5 bases). The V end lost 5 bases, the J end lost 5 bases, and 13 bases lay between the germline ends. The CDR3 has 14 amino acids. Germline V gene sequence: CDR1 PRHDT, CDR2 FYEKMQ (reference sequence). DNA of the CDR3: TGTGCCAGCAGCGTCCGGGACGCGCGAAACACCATATATTTT. Protein product: CASSVRDARNTIYF.

The rearrangement joins TRBV10-3 to TRBJ1-6, with D perhaps matching TRBD1 (6 bases). This CDR3 has 16 residues. Germline CDR1 ENHRY, CDR2 SYGVKD. Trimming left V 6 bases short and J 7 bases short, with 19 bases between. The CDR3 spells CAISLRPGQANSPLHF. The CDR3 DNA follows: TGTGCCATCAGCCTTAGACCGGGACAAGCAAATTCACCCCTCCACTTT.

This clone was counted between two and nine times. The chain uses TRBV5-4 and TRBJ1-2; D is undetermined. Trimming took off 0 bases at V and 0 bases at J, with 6 bases between the two ends. CDR1 is SGHNT and CDR2 is YYREEE in the germline V gene (reference sequence). This CDR3 has 14 amino acids. Here the CDR3 DNA reads TGTGCCAGCAGCTTGGATGGCTCTAACTATGGCTACACCTTC. Its protein is CASSLDGSNYGYTF.

The chain links TRBV5-6 to TRBJ2-5; weak D call: TRBD1 (5 bases). The germline V and J ends were trimmed by 0 bases and 2 bases, with 5 bases remaining between them. The CDR3 covers 13 residues. The germline CDR1 and CDR2 sequences are SGHDT and YYEEEE. CDR3 loop: CASSLGQQETQYF. CDR3 bases: TGTGCCAGCAGCTTGGGACAGCAAGAGACCCAGTACTTC.